This TCR beta chain came from a study of blood T cells in healthy people across ages. PCR was performed a second time for roughly 7 to 12 cycles using a sample-barcoded 5' primer and a J-beta primer mix. CDR3-containing paired-end reads numbering at least 2.5 million came from each sample. MiXCR, run by TCRdb on the 5' RACE reads, gives a single entry per CDR3 protein. This table holds about 640,000 distinct CDR3 sequences, roughly 53% found once. This CDR3 spans 15 amino acids. CDR1 MNHNY and CDR2 SVGAGI come from the germline V gene (reference sequence). In regard to this clonotype: Its antigen is unidentified.

The study's findings and limits: The recorded TCR beta diversity per million T cells decreased in a roughly linear manner with age.

The source is a man in his 60s in good health. The chain has TRBV6-6 and TRBJ2-5; TRBD1 agrees at 10 bases. Gene TRBJ2-7 matches the end of the DNA better, so the J call may be wrong. Specimen: blood. The CDR3 loop reads CASSYVPGQGYEQYF. CDR3 DNA: TGTGCCAGCAGTTACGTCCCGGGACAGGGGTACGAGCAGTACTTC.